Each of the 20 T cell receptor beta chains below was sequenced from the same sample in a study of shared T cell receptors in the human thymus. Profiling relied on immunoSEQ multiplex PCR, and the TCRdb table lists in-frame clones only, not all of them. This repertoire shows roughly 660,000 clones, over 75% found once; its top ten account for about 0.01%. These records were also assigned to another study, of human thymus T cells.

Sequencing was carried out using thymocytes. The receptors here all came from a boy under three years old with a congenital heart defect.

The chain uses TRBV2 and TRBJ2-3, with a weak D call TRBD1 (5 bases). Germline CDR1 reads SNHLY; CDR2 reads FYNNEI. The CDR3 sequence is 14 residues long. V lost 6 bases, J lost 4 bases, and 14 bases lay in between. The CDR3 DNA is TGTGCCAGCAGGGCTCCGACAGCCCCAGATACGCAGTATTTT. Protein product: CASRAPTAPDTQYF.

This clone was picked up a small number of times. The rearrangement uses TRBV6-1 and TRBJ2-5; D perhaps matches TRBD2 (5 bases). The CDR3 totals 17 residues. Per the germline V gene, CDR1 is MNHNS and CDR2 is SASEGT. V was pared by 3 bases and J by 2 bases, with 19 bases between. The CDR3 DNA follows: TGTGCCAGCAGTGAGTCCGCTAGCCCGGGTTGGCAAGAGACCCAGTACTTC. It is translated as CASSESASPGWQETQYF.

The chain employs TRBV2 and TRBJ2-7; D is possibly TRBD2 (5 bases). CDR1 and CDR2 (germline): SNHLY, FYNNEI. This CDR3 spans 13 amino acids. The germline V and J ends were trimmed by 5 bases and 3 bases, with 11 bases remaining between them. Here the CDR3 reads CASSPRVGYEQYF. CDR3 bases: TGTGCCAGCAGTCCGAGGGTGGGCTACGAGCAGTACTTC.

This chain links TRBV27 with TRBJ2-2, with a weak D call TRBD2 (9 bases). CDR1 and CDR2 (germline): MNHEY, SMNVEV (reference sequence). This CDR3 contains 22 residues. Between the trimmed V and J ends, which lost 5 bases and 1 base, there was a span of 32 bases. CDR3 sequence reads: CASSPRQGWGLAGLRNTGELFF. CDR3 DNA: TGTGCCAGCAGTCCTAGACAGGGGTGGGGTCTAGCGGGGCTACGGAACACCGGGGAGCTGTTTTTT.

The count of this clone is one. The chain joins TRBV7-8 to TRBJ2-3, with D tentatively TRBD2 (6 bases). CDR1 and CDR2 from the germline V gene are SGHVS and FQNEAQ. The CDR3 sequence is 14 residues long. V was clipped by 0 bases and J by 6 bases, with 10 bases between them. The CDR3 sequence is CASSLAGTPDTQYF. The CDR3 coding sequence is TGTGCCAGCAGCTTAGCTGGGACTCCCGATACGCAGTATTTT.

The chain joins TRBV28 to TRBJ1-3; D is unclear. The CDR3 runs 13 residues. Germline V gene lookup returns CDR1 MDHEN and CDR2 SYDVKM. The V end was cut by 5 bases, the J end by 2 bases, with 7 bases between. Here the CDR3 reads CASSPGTGNTIYF. The DNA of the CDR3 is TGTGCCAGCAGTCCCGGTACTGGAAACACCATATATTTT.

This chain uses TRBV4-2 with TRBJ2-1; perhaps TRBD2 as D (5 bases). Deletions cut 2 bases from V and 6 bases from J, with 29 bases between. CDR1 is LGHNA and CDR2 is YNFKEQ in the germline V gene. The CDR3 length is 20 residues. The CDR3 coding sequence is TGTGCCAGCAGCCAAAGATACACGGTCTCCGGGGTCTCTAGATCCAATGAGCAGTTCTTC. It is translated as CASSQRYTVSGVSRSNEQFF.

The chain carries TRBV11-2 and TRBJ2-7; the D is unclear. Germline values: CDR1 SGHAT, CDR2 FQNNGV. The CDR3 consists of 15 residues. The germline V and J ends were trimmed by 9 bases and 1 base, with 19 bases remaining between them. The CDR3 coding sequence is TGTGCCAGTAAAAGAATTCTAGACCAGTCCTACGAGCAGTACTTC. It yields the protein CASKRILDQSYEQYF.

This clone was found a few times. The chain uses TRBV7-3 and TRBJ2-5; TRBD1 aligns across 8 bases. Trimming took 3 bases from V and 7 from J; bases not matched to a gene: 7. Germline assignment: CDR1 SGHTA and CDR2 FQGTGA. CDR3 length: 14 amino acids. CDR3 sequence: CASSFTGGWGTQYF. The CDR3 region has the DNA TGTGCCAGCAGCTTCACAGGGGGGTGGGGGACCCAGTACTTC.

The rearrangement joins TRBV7-2 to TRBJ2-1, with 10 bases matching TRBD1. The CDR3 spans 17 residues. With V trimmed by 1 base and J by 9 bases, 12 bases remained unmatched. Germline-derived CDR1 and CDR2 are SGHTA and FQGNSA. CDR3 region: CASSLDPGTGDFSEQFF. CDR3 coding DNA: TGTGCCAGCAGCTTAGACCCCGGGACAGGGGATTTTAGTGAGCAGTTCTTC.

The V gene is TRBV7-9, the J gene TRBJ2-6, with TRBD1 as a possible D gene (5 bases). The V and J ends lost 1 base and 5 bases respectively, with 15 bases between them. The CDR3 loop spans 17 amino acids. Germline V CDR1 and CDR2: SEHNR, FQNEAQ (reference sequence). The CDR3 is CASSLDRSPYRANVLTF. The DNA for the CDR3 is TGTGCCAGCAGCTTAGACAGGAGCCCGTACCGGGCCAACGTCCTGACTTTC.

There are a few counts of this clone. The chain links TRBV5-1 to TRBJ2-3; perhaps TRBD2 as D (6 bases). Germline V gene sequence: CDR1 SGHRS, CDR2 YFSETQ. Trimming removed 7 bases from V and 2 bases from J, with 11 bases in between. This CDR3 region has 13 residues. DNA of the CDR3: TGCGCCAGCGCAAGGCGGGACACAGATACGCAGTATTTT. Its protein product is CASARRDTDTQYF.

The rearrangement links TRBV18 to TRBJ2-7, with D perhaps TRBD2 (5 bases). CDR3 size: 15 residues. V dropped 2 bases and J dropped 5 bases, with 16 bases sitting between them. Germline-derived CDR1 and CDR2 are KGHSH and LQKENI. CDR3 residues: CASSPAIQPGDEQYF. CDR3 sequence (DNA): TGTGCCAGCTCACCAGCGATACAGCCCGGGGACGAGCAGTACTTC.

The chain employs TRBV13 and TRBJ2-7; D remains unclear. The CDR3 has 18 amino acids. Germline assignment: CDR1 PRHDT and CDR2 FYEKMQ (reference sequence). V lost 3 bases and J 0 bases, leaving 21 bases between the germline ends. The CDR3 coding sequence is TGTGCCAGCAGCTTTGGTATGGTGGGCGCGTCACCCTCCTACGAGCAGTACTTC. The encoded protein is CASSFGMVGASPSYEQYF.

The chain carries TRBV18 and TRBJ2-1; D unresolved. CDR1 is KGHSH, CDR2 LQKENI, per germline. Trimming left V 0 bases short and J 4 bases short, with 4 bases between. The CDR3 is 13 amino acids. The CDR3 DNA reads TGTGCCAGCTCACCACCTCCTTACAATGAGCAGTTCTTC. Its protein product is CASSPPPYNEQFF. Supplemented by reference TRBV18 and TRBJ2-1, the full variable domain reads NAGVMQNPRHLVRRRGQEARLRCSPMKGHSHVYWYRQLPEEGLKFMVYLQKENIIDESGMPKERFSAEFPKEGPSILRIQQVVRGDSAAYFCASSPPPYNEQFFGPGTRLTVL.

This chain connects TRBV18 to TRBJ1-5; D call uncertain. The germline V gene encodes CDR1 KGHSH and CDR2 LQKENI. V was shortened by 3 bases and J by 0 bases, with 3 bases between the two germline ends. The CDR3 totals 13 residues. The CDR3 coding sequence is TGTGCCAGCTCACCGGCTAGCAATCAGCCCCAGCATTTT. It translates to CASSPASNQPQHF.

The genes are TRBV27 and TRBJ2-7; 12 nucleotides agree with TRBD2. Germline V gene lookup returns CDR1 MNHEY and CDR2 SMNVEV (reference sequence). The CDR3 runs 17 residues. V shed 7 bases, J shed 7 bases, and the junction held 17 bases outside the gene matches. The CDR3 sequence is CASTSGLAGGVLGEQYF. CDR3 DNA: TGTGCCAGCACCTCGGGGCTAGCGGGAGGGGTTCTTGGTGAGCAGTACTTC.

This clone occurred once. The V gene is TRBV19, the J gene TRBJ2-1; 14 bases map to TRBD2. The CDR3 has 17 amino acids. CDR1 is LNHDA, CDR2 SQIVND, per germline (reference sequence). Losses at the gene ends were 5 bases for V and 5 bases for J; bases not matched to a gene: 8. CDR3 residues: CASSPRLAGGLDNEQFF. DNA for the CDR3: TGTGCCAGTAGTCCCCGACTAGCGGGAGGGTTGGACAATGAGCAGTTCTTC.

This chain uses TRBV11-2 with TRBJ2-7, with 10 bases aligning to TRBD2. Trimming took 5 bases from V and 2 from J; bases not matched to a gene: 9. CDR1 is SGHAT, CDR2 FQNNGV, per germline. The CDR3 length is 16 residues. CDR3 in amino acids: CASSLPPSGSAYEQYF. CDR3 DNA sequence: TGTGCCAGCAGCCTCCCTCCTAGCGGGAGTGCCTACGAGCAGTACTTC.

The DNA for the CDR3 is TGTGCCAGCAGTTACTCGGTAGCGGGAGGAGGCGAGCAGTACTTC. Its translation is CASSYSVAGGGEQYF. The chain couples TRBV6-5 to TRBJ2-5; 10 nucleotides line up with TRBD2. The end of the DNA is better explained by TRBJ2-7, so the J call may be wrong. The CDR3 consists of 15 residues. Germline-derived CDR1 and CDR2 are MNHEY and SVGAGI.